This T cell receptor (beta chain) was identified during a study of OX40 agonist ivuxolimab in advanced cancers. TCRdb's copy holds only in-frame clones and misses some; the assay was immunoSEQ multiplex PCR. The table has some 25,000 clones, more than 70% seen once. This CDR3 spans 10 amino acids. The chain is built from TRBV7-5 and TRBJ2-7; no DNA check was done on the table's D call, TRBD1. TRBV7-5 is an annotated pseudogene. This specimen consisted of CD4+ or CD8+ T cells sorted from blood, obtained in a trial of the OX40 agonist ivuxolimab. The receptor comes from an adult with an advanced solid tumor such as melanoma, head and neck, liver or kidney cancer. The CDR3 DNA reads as TGTGCCAGCAGCATCCAGACAAAGCACTTC. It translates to CASSIQTKHF.